What follows are 16 T cell receptor beta chains derived from one specimen sequenced in a study of T cell changes during pregnancy in multiple sclerosis. Generated by immunoSEQ multiplex PCR, the TCRdb table keeps only in-frame clones and is missing some. The sample has 45,000 to 55,000 clones; 88% are singletons. The specimen was CD4+ T cells from peripheral blood mononuclear cells, collected in the second trimester of pregnancy. The origin of the receptors is a female donor with multiple sclerosis, enrolled in a pregnancy study.

In its sample, this clone was seen once. The J gene is TRBJ1-1, the V gene TRBV5-6; D ambiguous. This CDR3 region has 10 residues. Germline CDR1 SGHDT, CDR2 YYEEEE. Trimming shortened V by 6 bases and J by 9 bases, and 9 bases separated the two germline ends. The CDR3 nucleotides read TGTGCCAGCACCTTATATAAAGCTTTCTTT. It codes for CASTLYKAFF.

This chain links TRBV6-1 with TRBJ2-7; 9 nucleotides align to TRBD2. The junction had 3 bases not matched to a gene; V was cut back by 6 bases and J by 3 bases. Germline CDR1 and CDR2: MNHNS and SASEGT. The CDR3 has 13 amino acids. The CDR3 protein is CASRLAGDYEQYF. CDR3 in DNA: TGTGCCAGCAGATTAGCGGGAGACTACGAGCAGTACTTC.

This clone was recorded only once. The chain joins TRBV18 to TRBJ1-6; a possible D gene is TRBD1 (5 bases). This CDR3 has 15 residues. V shed 6 bases and J shed 8 bases, with 17 bases lying between them. Germline assignment: CDR1 KGHSH and CDR2 LQKENI. Here the CDR3 reads CASSLRQSTDSPLHF. The CDR3 nucleotides are TGTGCCAGCTCTCTGAGACAGTCTACCGATTCACCCCTCCACTTT.

This chain uses TRBV5-1 with TRBJ2-5, with 8 positions matching TRBD2. V lost 4 bases and J lost 0; bases outside the gene matches: 8. The CDR3 length is 16 residues. Per germline, CDR1 SGHRS and CDR2 YFSETQ. CDR3 in DNA: TGCGCCAGCAGCCCCGGACTAGCTCCCTACCAAGAGACCCAGTACTTC. Encoded protein: CASSPGLAPYQETQYF.

Of note for this clone: One junction end disagrees with the germline gene, perhaps due to a read error. The rearrangement links TRBV7-7 to TRBJ2-5, with 7 bases aligning to TRBD1. The germline gives CDR1 SSHAT, CDR2 FNYEAQ (reference sequence). The CDR3 is made up of 14 amino acids. This CDR3 is CASSPDRDQETQYF. As DNA, the CDR3 is TGTGCTAGCAGCCCCGACAGGGACCAAGAGACCCAGTACTTC.

This sequence joins TRBV5-1 and TRBJ2-2; 7 nucleotides line up with TRBD1. The trim removed 7 bases at V and 1 base at J, leaving 1 base unmatched. Germline CDR1 is SGHRS and CDR2 is YFSETQ. This CDR3 has 13 amino acids. In DNA, the CDR3 is TGCGCCAGCTGGACAGGGAACACCGGGGAGCTGTTTTTT. The encoded protein is CASWTGNTGELFF.

The rearrangement uses TRBV4-1 and TRBJ2-1; the D is unclear. Trimming removed 4 bases at V and 5 bases at J, with 15 bases between. Germline V gives CDR1 MGHRA, CDR2 YSYEKL. This CDR3 has 15 residues. Here the CDR3 DNA reads TGCGCCAGCAGCCCATTGGAGAAATCGGACAATGAGCAGTTCTTC. Translation: CASSPLEKSDNEQFF.

The chain is built from TRBV7-2 and TRBJ2-3; 10 bases are shared with TRBD2. V lost 1 base, J lost 3 bases, and 4 bases stayed unmatched. This CDR3 spans 16 amino acids. Looked up from germline, CDR1 is SGHTA and CDR2 is FQGNSA. CDR3 residues: CASSLGLAGATDTQYF. In nucleotides, the CDR3 is TGTGCCAGCAGCTTAGGCCTAGCGGGAGCAACAGATACGCAGTATTTT.

The chain has TRBV9 and TRBJ2-5; D call uncertain. Trimming cost V 3 bases and J 2 bases, with 14 bases left between them. Germline lookup yields CDR1 SGDLS and CDR2 YYNGEE. The CDR3 consists of 15 residues. CDR3 bases: TGTGCCAGCAGCGCCTCCGGCAGGCGACAAGAGACCCAGTACTTC. It specifies CASSASGRRQETQYF.

This rearrangement joins TRBV5-1 to TRBJ2-1; D uncertain. There are 14 residues in the CDR3. CDR1 is SGHRS and CDR2 is YFSETQ in the germline V gene. Trimming removed 0 bases at V and 0 bases at J, with 4 bases between. The chain's CDR3 is CASSLAVSYNEQFF. Written as DNA, the CDR3 is TGCGCCAGCAGCTTGGCAGTCTCCTACAATGAGCAGTTCTTC.

This chain joins TRBV5-5 and TRBJ2-3; possible D gene TRBD2, 5 bases. V was pared by 2 bases and J by 6 bases, with 16 bases between. CDR1 is SGHKS and CDR2 is YYEKEE in the germline V gene (reference sequence). CDR3 length: 15 residues. The DNA of the CDR3 is TGTGCCAGCAGCTTTGAGGGCAGCAAAGGGGATACGCAGTATTTT. Translating it yields CASSFEGSKGDTQYF.

This chain connects TRBV6-5 to TRBJ2-5; tentative D call: TRBD1 (6 bases). This CDR3 comprises 14 residues. V was clipped by 4 bases and J by 2 bases, with 11 bases between them. Germline CDR1 MNHEY, CDR2 SVGAGI. CDR3 in amino acids: CASSSDRTQETQYF. CDR3 DNA sequence: TGTGCCAGCAGTTCAGACAGGACACAAGAGACCCAGTACTTC.

The chain is built from TRBV7-9 and TRBJ2-5, with TRBD2 matching over 7 bases. Per the germline V gene, CDR1 is SEHNR and CDR2 is FQNEAQ (reference sequence). This CDR3 comprises 15 residues. Losses at the gene ends were 0 bases for V and 2 bases for J; bases not matched to a gene: 3. The chain's CDR3 is CASSLAGRGQETQYF. The DNA of the CDR3 is TGTGCCAGCAGCTTAGCAGGGAGGGGACAAGAGACCCAGTACTTC. Full variable domain (outside the CDR3, taken from reference TRBV7-9 and TRBJ2-5): DTGVSQNPRHKITKRGQNVTFRCDPISEHNRLYWYRQTLGQGPEFLTYFQNEAQLEKSRLLSDRFSAERPKGSFSTLEIQRTEQGDSAMYLCASSLAGRGQETQYFGPGTRLLVL.

The genes are TRBV10-1 and TRBJ2-2, with D unresolved. The germline gives CDR1 WNHNN, CDR2 SYGVQD (reference sequence). CDR3 length equals 13 residues. With 3 bases removed from V and 4 bases from J, the gap between germline ends came to 6 bases. The chain's CDR3 is CASSDSFTGELFF. CDR3 DNA: TGCGCCAGCAGTGACAGTTTCACCGGGGAGCTGTTTTTT.

By proportion, this clone is medium-sized. CDR3 DNA: TGTGCCAGCAGCCGAGAGACAGGTAGTTACACTGAAGCTTTCTTT. Protein: CASSRETGSYTEAFF. This sequence joins TRBV14 and TRBJ1-1, with a weak D call TRBD1 (6 bases). With 4 bases removed from V and 3 bases from J, the gap between germline ends came to 15 bases. This CDR3 has 15 residues. CDR1 and CDR2 from the germline V gene are SGHDN and FVKESK.

The genes are TRBV6-5 and TRBJ2-5, with D perhaps TRBD1 (6 bases). The ends were cut back, 4 bases at V and 3 bases at J, with 12 bases in the middle. From germline, CDR1 is MNHEY and CDR2 SVGAGI. The CDR3 runs 14 residues. Written as DNA, the CDR3 is TGTGCCAGCAGTTCGTACAGGGAAGAAGAGACCCAGTACTTC. Translated, it gives CASSSYREEETQYF.